This T cell receptor (beta chain) was captured by sequencing in a study of OX40 agonist ivuxolimab in advanced cancers. V lost 6 bases, J lost 2 bases, and 11 bases lay in between. Germline V gene lookup returns CDR1 MNHEY and CDR2 SVGAGI. The CDR3 runs 13 residues. As to this clone: What it binds is not known.

The table came from immunoSEQ multiplex PCR; TCRdb's copy has only in-frame clones and leaves some out. Of more than 45,000 clones in the sample, 70% to 90% were seen once. General observations from the study: At 0.1 to 3.0 mg/kg, CD4+ and CD8+ blood T cells expanded clonally by week 6. Determination of antigen specificity was not performed for the expanded peripheral T cells.

This TCR derives from an adult with an advanced solid tumor such as melanoma, head and neck, liver or kidney cancer. The rearrangement joins TRBV6-5 to TRBJ2-7; D is possibly TRBD1 (6 bases). The sequenced sample was CD4+ or CD8+ T cells sorted from blood, obtained in a trial of the OX40 agonist ivuxolimab. CDR3 nucleotide sequence: TGTGCCAGCAGCTACCGGGACACCTACGAGCAGTACTTC. This encodes CASSYRDTYEQYF.